This T cell receptor beta chain was captured in a study of OX40 agonist ivuxolimab in advanced cancers. Study information: Hepatocellular carcinoma, melanoma, renal cell or head and neck cancer affected the dose-escalation patients.

Autoimmune disease history or systemic immunosuppression barred patients. Only a few counts were recorded for this clone. The CDR3 has 15 amino acids. Germline V gene data show CDR1 as LGHNA and CDR2 as YSLEER. V shed 0 bases and J shed 0 bases, with 7 bases lying between them. Here immunoSEQ multiplex PCR was the method, and the copy in TCRdb shows in-frame clones only, minus some. The sample lists 70,000 to 85,000 clones; around nine tenths were seen once. This clonotype was obtained from an adult with an advanced solid tumor such as melanoma, head and neck, liver or kidney cancer. The chain is built from TRBV4-3 and TRBJ2-3; D unresolved. The material sequenced was CD4+ or CD8+ T cells sorted from blood, taken in a trial of the OX40 agonist ivuxolimab. The CDR3 sequence: CASSQDRPSTDTQYF. In nucleotides, the CDR3 is TGCGCCAGCAGCCAAGATAGGCCTAGCACAGATACGCAGTATTTT.